This passage covers 27 T cell receptor beta chains from one sample sequenced in a study of blood T cells in healthy people across ages. PCR was performed a second time for about 6 to 11 cycles using a sample-barcoded 5' primer and a J-beta primer mix. MiXCR, applied by TCRdb to the 5' RACE reads, yields one record per CDR3 protein. The sample lists about 1.5 million distinct CDR3 sequences, approximately 43% seen once, with 4% in the top ten. Sequencing was performed on blood. These receptors were obtained from a woman between 18 and 29 years old in good health.

The CDR3 loop reads CASSLGGDAYEQYF. The CDR3 region has the DNA TGTGCCAGCAGTTTAGGGGGGGACGCCTACGAGCAGTACTTC. The J gene is TRBJ2-7, the V gene TRBV28; 7 positions agree with TRBD2. The CDR3 totals 14 residues. Trimming cost V 2 bases and J 2 bases; bases outside gene matches: 3. Per the germline V gene, CDR1 is MDHEN and CDR2 is SYDVKM. The full variable domain, its missing parts supplied by reference TRBV28 and TRBJ2-7, is DVKVTQSSRYLVKRTGEKVFLECVQDMDHENMFWYRQDPGLGLRLIYFSYDVKMKEKGDIPEGYSVSREKKERFSLILESASTNQTSMYLCASSLGGDAYEQYFGPGTRLTVT.

This chain links TRBV6-2 or TRBV6-3 with TRBJ1-6, with D hard to call. The V gene's germline CDR1 is MNHEY and CDR2 SVGEGT. Trimming pared 2 bases from V and 10 bases from J, leaving 15 bases between. The CDR3 runs 15 residues. CDR3 sequence (DNA): TGTGCCAGCAGTTACAACGGCCGACCGGGATCACCCCTCCACTTT. Amino acid sequence: CASSYNGRPGSPLHF.

Only a few counts were recorded for this clonotype. V and J are TRBV2 and TRBJ2-3; D remains ambiguous. Germline V gene sequence: CDR1 SNHLY, CDR2 FYNNEI. This CDR3 contains 15 residues. V shed 7 bases and J shed 0 bases, with 14 bases lying between them. The CDR3 DNA reads TGTGCCAGCACCCGACCGGCCGTAAGCACAGATACGCAGTATTTT. It specifies CASTRPAVSTDTQYF.

The gene calls are TRBV7-8 and TRBJ2-2; D is ambiguous. Germline V gene data show CDR1 as SGHVS and CDR2 as FQNEAQ. Trimming cost V 4 bases and J 3 bases, with 9 bases left between them. The CDR3 contains 14 residues. CDR3 sequence: CASSSYPDTGELFF. CDR3 sequence (DNA): TGTGCCAGCAGCTCCTACCCAGACACCGGGGAGCTGTTTTTT.

This clonotype has a handful of counts. The chain carries TRBV20-1 and TRBJ2-7; D gene unclear. The germline V gene encodes CDR1 DFQATT and CDR2 SNEGSKA (reference sequence). Trimming cost V 3 bases and J 0 bases, with 6 bases left between them. CDR3 length: 12 amino acids. The CDR3 nucleotides read TGCAGTGCTAGGCACCCCTCCTACGAGCAGTACTTC. Its translation is CSARHPSYEQYF.

This clonotype was seen more than once but under ten times. The chain is built from TRBV6-2 or TRBV6-3 and TRBJ2-5; no firm D call. Deletions cut 1 base from V and 11 bases from J, with 11 bases between. The CDR3 has 12 residues. From germline, CDR1 is MNHEY and CDR2 SVGEGT. Written as DNA, the CDR3 is TGTGCCAGCAGTTACTGGGCCAATGAGCAGTACTTC. Translation: CASSYWANEQYF.

The gene calls are TRBV15 and TRBJ1-5; D gene unclear. The CDR3 contains 17 residues. The V gene's germline CDR1 is LNHNV and CDR2 YYDKDF (reference sequence). Trimming cost V 3 bases and J 0 bases, with 15 bases left between them. CDR3 sequence: CATSRSRARDSNQPQHF. The DNA for the CDR3 is TGTGCCACCAGCAGGAGCCGGGCCAGAGATAGCAATCAGCCCCAGCATTTT.

V usage is TRBV20-1 and J usage is TRBJ1-2, with TRBD1 as a possible D gene (5 bases). Germline CDR1 is DFQATT and CDR2 is SNEGSKA (reference sequence). V lost 2 bases, J lost 3 bases, and 13 bases lay in between. The CDR3 covers 14 residues. CDR3 sequence reads: CSARSGGSDYGYTF. CDR3 nucleotide sequence: TGCAGTGCTAGATCTGGGGGATCGGACTATGGCTACACCTTC.

The count of this clonotype is one. The chain uses TRBV4-3 and TRBJ1-4, with 8 bases identical to TRBD1. The V and J ends lost 1 base and 8 bases, in that order; junction bases with no gene match: 6. This CDR3 is built from 15 residues. The V gene's germline CDR1 is LGHNA and CDR2 YSLEER. Here the CDR3 reads CASSQGRTGNEKLFF. In nucleotides, the CDR3 is TGCGCCAGCAGCCAAGGCCGGACAGGGAACGAAAAACTGTTTTTT.

J is TRBJ1-1 and V is TRBV20-1, with D possibly matching TRBD1 (5 bases). This CDR3 region has 13 residues. The V end lost 3 bases, the J end lost 4 bases, and 12 bases lay between the germline ends. Germline CDR1 and CDR2: DFQATT and SNEGSKA (reference sequence). The CDR3 here is CSARGLRATEAFF. As DNA, the CDR3 is TGCAGTGCTAGGGGACTAAGGGCCACTGAAGCTTTCTTT.

This chain joins TRBV7-9 and TRBJ1-1; 9 bases map to TRBD1. The germline CDR1 and CDR2 sequences are SEHNR and FQNEAQ (reference sequence). V shed 6 bases and J 9 bases; nucleotides not matched to a gene: 8. This CDR3 has 13 residues. CDR3 nucleotides: TGTGCCAGCAGTCCTGGCGGACAGGGGCAAGCTTTCTTT. This codes for CASSPGGQGQAFF.

This clonotype was counted only a few times. The V and J genes are TRBV9 and TRBJ2-5; 8 bases align to TRBD2. The CDR3 loop spans 15 amino acids. CDR1 and CDR2 (germline): SGDLS, YYNGEE. After removal of 3 bases from V and 4 bases from J, the junction contained 8 bases not matched to a gene. CDR3 nucleotide sequence: TGTGCCAGCAGCGCGTATAGCGGGAAGGGAGAGACCCAGTACTTC. It codes for CASSAYSGKGETQYF. Full variable domain (rest looked up from reference TRBV9 and TRBJ2-5): DSGVTQTPKHLITATGQRVTLRCSPRSGDLSVYWYQQSLDQGLQFLIQYYNGEERAKGNILERFSAQQFPDLHSELNLSSLELGDSALYFCASSAYSGKGETQYFGPGTRLLVL.

The chain has TRBV2 and TRBJ1-1, with a tentative D call TRBD1 (6 bases). The CDR3 extends over 17 amino acids. Germline V gives CDR1 SNHLY, CDR2 FYNNEI. V was clipped by 0 bases and J by 10 bases, with 24 bases between them. In nucleotides, the CDR3 is TGTGCCAGCAGTGAAGCCCAAAATCGGGGACAAAAAATAGGAGCTTTCTTT. Encoded protein: CASSEAQNRGQKIGAFF. Supplemented by reference TRBV2 and TRBJ1-1, the full variable domain reads EPEVTQTPSHQVTQMGQEVILRCVPISNHLYFYWYRQILGQKVEFLVSFYNNEISEKSEIFDDQFSVERPDGSNFTLKIRSTKLEDSAMYFCASSEAQNRGQKIGAFFGQGTRLTVV.

The J gene is TRBJ1-1, the V gene TRBV6-5; 8 bases map to TRBD1. Germline values: CDR1 MNHEY, CDR2 SVGAGI. The trim removed 2 bases at V and 5 bases at J, leaving 7 bases unmatched. This CDR3 region has 15 residues. For the CDR3, the DNA is TGTGCCAGCAGTTACGTCAGGGGGCTAGGGACTGAAGCTTTCTTT. Amino acid sequence: CASSYVRGLGTEAFF.

The rearrangement uses TRBV4-1 and TRBJ1-1, with D unresolved. Trimming removed 0 bases at V and 0 bases at J, with 17 bases between. There are 18 residues in the CDR3. Germline CDR1 reads MGHRA; CDR2 reads YSYEKL. The CDR3 nucleotides are TGCGCCAGCAGCCAAGAGGCGGTCAGCTCCTGGATGAACACTGAAGCTTTCTTT. Amino acid sequence: CASSQEAVSSWMNTEAFF.

In nucleotides, the CDR3 is TGTGCCACCAGTGATCCCCAGCGGGGCACAGATACGCAGTATTTT. It yields the protein CATSDPQRGTDTQYF. The chain carries TRBV24-1 and TRBJ2-3; possible D gene TRBD2, 6 bases. The CDR3 covers 15 residues. Germline CDR1 is KGHDR and CDR2 is SFDVKD. V lost 3 bases to trimming and J lost 1 base, with 10 bases between them.

The chain couples TRBV7-9 to TRBJ2-5, with 8 bases matching TRBD1. The V gene end was trimmed by 5 bases and the J gene end by 11 bases; junction bases not matched to a gene: 10. CDR1 and CDR2 from the germline V gene are SEHNR and FQNEAQ (reference sequence). The CDR3 runs 13 residues. The CDR3 protein is CASSTPGGSEQYF. The CDR3, as DNA: TGTGCCAGCAGCACCCCAGGGGGCAGTGAGCAGTACTTC.

The CDR3 loop reads CAWNRADTQYF. The CDR3 coding sequence is TGTGCCTGGAATAGGGCAGATACGCAGTATTTT. The chain has TRBV30 and TRBJ2-3; D gene ambiguous. CDR1 and CDR2 (germline): GTSNPN, SVGIG (reference sequence). V lost 4 bases and J 4 bases, leaving 6 bases between the germline ends. The CDR3 contains 11 residues.

The chain uses TRBV27 and TRBJ1-1, with D perhaps TRBD1 (6 bases). Trimming left V 2 bases short and J 3 bases short, with 31 bases between. This CDR3 region has 21 residues. Per germline, CDR1 MNHEY and CDR2 SMNVEV (reference sequence). This CDR3 reads CASSLIPLDHGTLKGDTEAFF. In DNA form, the CDR3 reads TGTGCCAGCAGTTTAATCCCGCTTGATCATGGGACACTTAAGGGAGACACTGAAGCTTTCTTT.

The rearrangement links TRBV28 to TRBJ1-4; TRBD1 is a possible D gene (6 bases). The germline CDR1 and CDR2 sequences are MDHEN and SYDVKM. The CDR3 is 17 residues long. Trimming took off 6 bases at V and 1 base at J, with 18 bases between the two ends. The CDR3 region is CASRRRGGRLTNEKLFF. In nucleotides, the CDR3 is TGTGCCAGCAGGCGGAGGGGGGGACGGTTAACTAATGAAAAACTGTTTTTT.

The chain employs TRBV6-2 or TRBV6-3 and TRBJ2-1; D not certain. CDR3 size: 17 residues. Germline assignment: CDR1 MNHEY and CDR2 SVGEGT. V lost 5 bases, J lost 6 bases, and 23 bases lay in between. CDR3: CASSPWPIPEVSNEQFF. Here the CDR3 DNA reads TGTGCCAGCAGTCCTTGGCCCATCCCCGAGGTCTCCAATGAGCAGTTCTTC.

This chain links TRBV12-3 or TRBV12-4 with TRBJ2-5, with 11 bases aligning to TRBD2. The CDR3 runs 14 residues. V gave up 4 bases and J gave up 9 bases; unmatched junction bases: 7. CDR3 amino acids: CASSSTIAGGPQYF. The CDR3 DNA reads TGTGCCAGCAGTTCGACCATAGCGGGAGGGCCCCAGTACTTC.

In its sample, this clonotype was seen a few times. This chain joins TRBV2 and TRBJ2-1, with 8 bases fitting TRBD1. This CDR3 region has 15 residues. Germline V gives CDR1 SNHLY, CDR2 FYNNEI. Unmatched junction bases numbered 9, after V lost 9 bases and J lost 2 bases. CDR3 in amino acids: CARSTQGATYNEQFF. CDR3 DNA: TGTGCCAGGTCTACTCAGGGGGCGACCTACAATGAGCAGTTCTTC. The full variable domain, completed using reference TRBV2 and TRBJ2-1, is EPEVTQTPSHQVTQMGQEVILRCVPISNHLYFYWYRQILGQKVEFLVSFYNNEISEKSEIFDDQFSVERPDGSNFTLKIRSTKLEDSAMYFCARSTQGATYNEQFFGPGTRLTVL.

This clonotype was recorded at least ten times. The V gene is TRBV12-5, the J gene TRBJ2-3; unclear D gene. V gave up 4 bases and J gave up 1 base, with 12 bases separating them. Germline loops: CDR1 LGHNT, CDR2 FRNRAP. This CDR3 is 15 amino acids long. CDR3 bases: TGTGCTAGTGGTTCCGACCTGAGGCGCACAGATACGCAGTATTTT. Amino acid sequence: CASGSDLRRTDTQYF.

Only a few counts were recorded for this clonotype. The CDR3 DNA is TGTGCCAGCAGCGCCTCACAACTAGCGGATACGCAGTATTTT. This codes for CASSASQLADTQYF. The chain links TRBV9 to TRBJ2-3; 7 nucleotides match TRBD2. Germline CDR1 reads SGDLS; CDR2 reads YYNGEE. The CDR3 spans 14 residues. After removal of 3 bases from V and 6 bases from J, the junction contained 7 bases not matched to a gene.

This clonotype has more than one count but fewer than ten. The chain employs TRBV7-9 and TRBJ2-7, with D possibly matching TRBD2 (5 bases). Trimming removed 1 base at V and 4 bases at J, with 17 bases between. Germline CDR1 is SEHNR and CDR2 is FQNEAQ (reference sequence). The CDR3 has 16 residues. The CDR3 protein is CASSLDRGTLVYEQYF. The CDR3 DNA is TGTGCCAGCAGCTTAGACCGGGGTACTCTCGTATACGAGCAGTACTTC. Drawing the rest from reference TRBV7-9 and TRBJ2-7, the complete variable domain is DTGVSQNPRHKITKRGQNVTFRCDPISEHNRLYWYRQTLGQGPEFLTYFQNEAQLEKSRLLSDRFSAERPKGSFSTLEIQRTEQGDSAMYLCASSLDRGTLVYEQYFGPGTRLTVT.

The genes are TRBV5-1 and TRBJ2-2; possibly TRBD1 or TRBD2 for D (5 bases each). Trimming pared 7 bases from V and 2 bases from J, leaving 12 bases between. There are 14 residues in the CDR3. The V gene's germline CDR1 is SGHRS and CDR2 YFSETQ. This CDR3 reads CASGPGLNTGELFF. CDR3 in DNA: TGCGCCAGCGGCCCGGGGCTAAACACCGGGGAGCTGTTTTTT.